This is a list of T cell receptor beta chains from one sample in a study of control samples from healthy donors and cancer patients. Some clones are missing from TCRdb's copy, which holds only in-frame ones; the method was immunoSEQ multiplex PCR. The top ten clones hold about 1.5% of a sample with about 170,000 clones, around 94% of them seen once. Input material: blood. The source is a woman aged 18-29 years in good health. CDR3s include the opening cysteine and the closing phenylalanine or tryptophan. A D gene is named only where the DNA matches it firmly. Only part of the rows carry a size: once, few, many, or a class if the clone is expanded.

d_call j_call clone_size v_call cdr3_nt cdr3_aa
TRBD1 TRBJ1-6 . TRBV15 TGTGCCACCAGCAGAGTACCGGGACAGTATAATTCACCCCTCCACTTT CATSRVPGQYNSPLHF
. TRBJ1-5 once TRBV2 TGTGCCAGCAGCCTGGAGATAGGCAATCAGCCCCAGCATTTT CASSLEIGNQPQHF
TRBD1 TRBJ1-1 . TRBV7-8 TGTGCCAGCAGCGATGAGACCAGGGGGCACACTGAAGCTTTCTTT CASSDETRGHTEAFF
. TRBJ2-4 . TRBV9 TGTGCCAGCAGCGTAGAAGGCCCGGGGACACTGAAGGCTGTGGCTGGCGCCAAAAACATTCAGTACTTC CASSVEGPGTLKAVAGAKNIQYF
. TRBJ2-7 . TRBV11-2 TGTGCCAGCAGCCTATTAACCTACGAGCAGTACTTC CASSLLTYEQYF
. TRBJ1-3 . TRBV6-5 TGTGCCAGCAGATCCGGGACCTATTATGGAAACACCATATATTTT CASRSGTYYGNTIYF
. TRBJ2-5 . TRBV10-3 TGTGCCATCAGTGAGTCGGGACACCAAGAGACCCAGTACTTC CAISESGHQETQYF
TRBD1 TRBJ1-2 . TRBV6-1 TGTGCCAGCAGTGAGGACAGGGGGCTTTATGGCTACACCTTC CASSEDRGLYGYTF
. TRBJ1-3 . TRBV18 TGTGCCAGCTCACCACCATCAGGGTCTGGAAACACCATATATTTT CASSPPSGSGNTIYF
. TRBJ1-1 . TRBV10-1 TGCGCCAGCAGTGAGTCTAAGGGGACTGAAGCTTTCTTT CASSESKGTEAFF
. TRBJ1-3 . TRBV11-2 TGTGCCAGCAGCTTCAGGGTATCTGGAAACACCATATATTTT CASSFRVSGNTIYF
. TRBJ2-7 . TRBV11-2 TGTGCCAGCAGCCCGTCCGGGACGGGGACCTCCGAGCAGTACTTC CASSPSGTGTSEQYF
. TRBJ2-2 . TRBV4-2 TGTGCCAGCAGCCAAGAAACTGCGAACACCGGGGAGCTGTTTTTT CASSQETANTGELFF
TRBD2 TRBJ2-4 . TRBV6-2/TRBV6-3 TGTGCCAGCAGTCTAGCGGGATCTTGGGACATTCAGTACTTC CASSLAGSWDIQYF
. TRBJ1-3 few TRBV3-1/TRBV3-2 TGTGCCAGCAGCCCCGGGGCCAAGGGAAACACCATATATTTT CASSPGAKGNTIYF
. TRBJ2-1 . TRBV3-1/TRBV3-2 TGTGCCAGCAGCCAAGAGGACGGCCCCCGTGAGCAGTTCTTC CASSQEDGPREQFF
. TRBJ2-2 . TRBV2 TGTGCCAGCAGTCTTAGACTATTGAACACCGGGGAGCTGTTTTTT CASSLRLLNTGELFF
TRBD1 TRBJ1-3 . TRBV5-6 TGTGCCAGCAGCCAACTGGACAGGGCCGGAAACACCATATATTTT CASSQLDRAGNTIYF
TRBD2 TRBJ2-2 . TRBV28 TGTGCCAGCAGTTTACTGGCCGGGACTAGCGGGAGACGGACCGGGGAGCTGTTTTTT CASSLLAGTSGRRTGELFF
. TRBJ1-6 few TRBV25-1 TGTGCCAGCAGCATACAGGGTCTTCCACCCCTCCACTTT CASSIQGLPPLHF
. TRBJ1-2 . TRBV27 TGTGCCAGCGGCCGGGACGGCGTCTATGGCTACACCTTC CASGRDGVYGYTF
TRBD1 TRBJ1-4 once TRBV10-3 TGTGCCATCAGTCGGGACAGCTCTCCGTTCTCTAATGAAAAACTGTTTTTT CAISRDSSPFSNEKLFF
. TRBJ2-7 . TRBV25-1 TGTGCCAGCAGTGAATCCAACTCCTACGAGCAGTACTTC CASSESNSYEQYF
TRBD1 TRBJ1-1 . TRBV13 TGTGCCAGCAGCGACGGGACAGGGGACACTGAAGCTTTCTTT CASSDGTGDTEAFF